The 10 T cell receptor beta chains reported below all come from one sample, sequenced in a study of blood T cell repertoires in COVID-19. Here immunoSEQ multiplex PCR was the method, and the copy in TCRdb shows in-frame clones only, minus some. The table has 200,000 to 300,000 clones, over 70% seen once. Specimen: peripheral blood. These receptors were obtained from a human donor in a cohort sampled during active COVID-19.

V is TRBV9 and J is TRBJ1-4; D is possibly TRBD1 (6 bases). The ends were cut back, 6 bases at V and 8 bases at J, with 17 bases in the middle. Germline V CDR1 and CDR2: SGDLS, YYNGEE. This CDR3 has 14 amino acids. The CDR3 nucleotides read TGTGCCAGCACCAGATCCGGGACATCCGAAAAACTGTTTTTT. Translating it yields CASTRSGTSEKLFF. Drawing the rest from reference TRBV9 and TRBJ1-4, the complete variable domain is DSGVTQTPKHLITATGQRVTLRCSPRSGDLSVYWYQQSLDQGLQFLIQYYNGEERAKGNILERFSAQQFPDLHSELNLSSLELGDSALYFCASTRSGTSEKLFFGSGTQLSVL.

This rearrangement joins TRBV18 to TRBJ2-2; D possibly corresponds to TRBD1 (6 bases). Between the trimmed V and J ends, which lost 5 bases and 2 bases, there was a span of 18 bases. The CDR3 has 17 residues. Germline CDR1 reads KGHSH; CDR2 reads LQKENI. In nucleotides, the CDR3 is TGTGCCAGCTCATTTTACTCGGACAGCCGAAACACCGGGGAGCTGTTTTTT. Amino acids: CASSFYSDSRNTGELFF.

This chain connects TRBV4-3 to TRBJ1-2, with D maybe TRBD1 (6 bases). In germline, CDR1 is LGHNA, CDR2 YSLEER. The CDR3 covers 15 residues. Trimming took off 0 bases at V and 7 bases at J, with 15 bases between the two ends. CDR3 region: CASSQETGGRGGYTF. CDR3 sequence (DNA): TGCGCCAGCAGCCAAGAGACGGGGGGCAGGGGTGGCTACACCTTC.

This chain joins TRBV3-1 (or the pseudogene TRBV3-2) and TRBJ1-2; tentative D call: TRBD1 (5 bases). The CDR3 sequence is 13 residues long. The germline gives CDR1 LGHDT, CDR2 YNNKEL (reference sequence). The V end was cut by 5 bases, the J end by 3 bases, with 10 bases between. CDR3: CASSAGGDYGYTF. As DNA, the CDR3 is TGTGCCAGCAGCGCGGGGGGGGACTATGGCTACACCTTC.

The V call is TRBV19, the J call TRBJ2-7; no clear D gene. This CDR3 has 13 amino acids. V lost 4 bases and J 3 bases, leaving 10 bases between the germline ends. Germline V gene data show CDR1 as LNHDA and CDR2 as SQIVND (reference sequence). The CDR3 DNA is TGTGCCAGTAGTAGTGTACTTGGCTACGAGCAGTACTTC. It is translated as CASSSVLGYEQYF.

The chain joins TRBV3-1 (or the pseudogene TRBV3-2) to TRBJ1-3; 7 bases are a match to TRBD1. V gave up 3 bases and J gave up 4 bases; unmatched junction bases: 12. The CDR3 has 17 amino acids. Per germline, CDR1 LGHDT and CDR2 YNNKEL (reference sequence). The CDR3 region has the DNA TGTGCCAGCAGCCATTTCGCAGGGGGGTTGCGGGGAAACACCATATATTTT. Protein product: CASSHFAGGLRGNTIYF.

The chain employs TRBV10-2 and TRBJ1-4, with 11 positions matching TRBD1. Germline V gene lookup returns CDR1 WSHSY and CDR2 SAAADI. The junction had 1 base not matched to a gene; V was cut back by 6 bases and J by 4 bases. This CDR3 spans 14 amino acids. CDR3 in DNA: TGCGCCAGCAGGGGGACAGGGGGTAATGAAAAACTGTTTTTT. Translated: CASRGTGGNEKLFF.

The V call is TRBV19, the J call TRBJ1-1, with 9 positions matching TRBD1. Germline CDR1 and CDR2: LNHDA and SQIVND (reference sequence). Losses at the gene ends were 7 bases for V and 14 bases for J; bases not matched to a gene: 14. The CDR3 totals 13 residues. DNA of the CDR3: TGTGCCAGTACAAGCCGGGACAGGGTTTCCATATTCTTT. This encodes CASTSRDRVSIFF.

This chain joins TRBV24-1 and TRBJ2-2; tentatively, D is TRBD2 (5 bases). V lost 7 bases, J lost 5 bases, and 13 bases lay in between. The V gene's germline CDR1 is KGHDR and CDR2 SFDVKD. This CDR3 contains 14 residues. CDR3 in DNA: TGTGCCACCAGCCGCGGTTCGGGGACCGGGGAGCTGTTTTTT. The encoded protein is CATSRGSGTGELFF.

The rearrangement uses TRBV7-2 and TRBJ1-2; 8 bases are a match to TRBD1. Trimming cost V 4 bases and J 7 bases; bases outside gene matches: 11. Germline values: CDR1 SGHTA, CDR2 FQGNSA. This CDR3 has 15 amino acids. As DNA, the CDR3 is TGTGCCAGCAGCTATGGACAGGGCAGGGACAGTGGCTACACCTTC. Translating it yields CASSYGQGRDSGYTF.